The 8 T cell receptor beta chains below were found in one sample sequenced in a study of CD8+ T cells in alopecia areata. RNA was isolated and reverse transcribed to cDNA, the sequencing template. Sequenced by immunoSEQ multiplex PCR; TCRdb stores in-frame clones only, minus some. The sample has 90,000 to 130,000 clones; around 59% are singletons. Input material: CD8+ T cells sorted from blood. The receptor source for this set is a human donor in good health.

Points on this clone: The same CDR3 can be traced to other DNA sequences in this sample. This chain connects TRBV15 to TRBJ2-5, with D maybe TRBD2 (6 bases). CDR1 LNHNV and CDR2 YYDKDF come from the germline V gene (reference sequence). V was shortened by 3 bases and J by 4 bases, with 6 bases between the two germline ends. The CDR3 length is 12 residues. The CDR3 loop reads CATSRGGETQYF. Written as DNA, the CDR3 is TGTGCCACCAGCAGGGGGGGAGAGACCCAGTACTTC.

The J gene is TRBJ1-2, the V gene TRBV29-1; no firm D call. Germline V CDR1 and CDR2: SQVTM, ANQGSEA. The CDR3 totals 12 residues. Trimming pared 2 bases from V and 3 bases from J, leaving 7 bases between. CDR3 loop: CSVESRDYGYTF. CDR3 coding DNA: TGCAGCGTTGAATCCCGAGACTATGGCTACACCTTC.

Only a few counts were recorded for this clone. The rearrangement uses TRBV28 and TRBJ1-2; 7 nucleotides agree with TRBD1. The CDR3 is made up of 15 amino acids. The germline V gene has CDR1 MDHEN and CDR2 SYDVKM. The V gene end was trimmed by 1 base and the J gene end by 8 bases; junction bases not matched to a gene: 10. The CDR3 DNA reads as TGTGCCAGCAGTTTATATCCCGACAGGGAATGGGGCTACACCTTC. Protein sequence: CASSLYPDREWGYTF.

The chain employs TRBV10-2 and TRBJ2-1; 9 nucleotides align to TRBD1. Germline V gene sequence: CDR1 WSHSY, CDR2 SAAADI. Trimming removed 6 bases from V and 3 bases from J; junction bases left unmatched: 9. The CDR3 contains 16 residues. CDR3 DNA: TGCGCCAGCAGCCCGGGGACAGGGAAGGTCTACAATGAGCAGTTCTTC. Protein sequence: CASSPGTGKVYNEQFF.

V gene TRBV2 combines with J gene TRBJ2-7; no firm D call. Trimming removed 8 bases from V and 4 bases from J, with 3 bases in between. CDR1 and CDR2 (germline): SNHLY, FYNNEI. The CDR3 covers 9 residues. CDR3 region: CASGYEQYF. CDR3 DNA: TGTGCCAGCGGGTACGAGCAGTACTTC.

CDR3 bases: TGTGCCAGCAGCTTAAAGGGGGGACAGCCCCAGCATTTT. Protein sequence: CASSLKGGQPQHF. V is TRBV7-9 and J is TRBJ1-5; D perhaps matches TRBD1 (6 bases). V was clipped by 2 bases and J by 7 bases, with 9 bases between them. CDR1 and CDR2 from the germline V gene are SEHNR and FQNEAQ (reference sequence). The CDR3 runs 13 residues.

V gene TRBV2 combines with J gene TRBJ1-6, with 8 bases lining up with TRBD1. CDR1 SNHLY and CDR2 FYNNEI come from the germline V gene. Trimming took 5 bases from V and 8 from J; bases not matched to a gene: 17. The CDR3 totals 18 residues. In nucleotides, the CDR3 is TGTGCCAGCAGTTTTCACCCGGACAGGGACGGACGCCATTCACCCCTCCACTTT. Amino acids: CASSFHPDRDGRHSPLHF.

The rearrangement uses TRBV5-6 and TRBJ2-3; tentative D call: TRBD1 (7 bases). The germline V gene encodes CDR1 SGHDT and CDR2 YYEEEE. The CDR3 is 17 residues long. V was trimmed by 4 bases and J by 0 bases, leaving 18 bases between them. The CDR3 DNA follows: TGTGCCAGCAGCCGCCAGGAGGCAGGGGGGAGCACAGATACGCAGTATTTT. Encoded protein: CASSRQEAGGSTDTQYF. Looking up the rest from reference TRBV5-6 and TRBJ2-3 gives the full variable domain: DAGVTQSPTHLIKTRGQQVTLRCSPKSGHDTVSWYQQALGQGPQFIFQYYEEEERQRGNFPDRFSGHQFPNYSSELNVNALLLGDSALYLCASSRQEAGGSTDTQYFGPGTRLTVL.